This TCR beta chain stems from a study of T cell responses to AZD1222 COVID-19 vaccine. Study details: Second doses were pooled across both intervals (about 4 or about 12 weeks). Overall study results and limits: Clonal diversity was possibly underestimated, and the donors were mostly white British, with more females. Baseline testing showed seropositivity in only a handful of AZD1222 recipients. After the peak T cell response, and only then, were repertoires sampled.

The germline gives CDR1 SGHRS, CDR2 YFSETQ. The CDR3 extends over 16 amino acids. V was shortened by 1 base and J by 1 base, with 14 bases between the two germline ends. Remarks on this clone: The antigen is undetermined.

Sequencing used immunoSEQ multiplex PCR; TCRdb keeps in-frame clones, though not all of them. The profile shows roughly 120,000 clones, 85% to 90% of them singletons. The rearrangement joins TRBV5-1 to TRBJ1-1, with a weak D call TRBD1 (5 bases). The sequence came from an adult in good health. The specimen was peripheral blood, collected on day 0 of AZD1222 vaccination. The CDR3 loop reads CASSLIEQGENTEAFF. The CDR3 DNA reads as TGCGCCAGCAGCTTGATCGAGCAGGGAGAGAACACTGAAGCTTTCTTT.